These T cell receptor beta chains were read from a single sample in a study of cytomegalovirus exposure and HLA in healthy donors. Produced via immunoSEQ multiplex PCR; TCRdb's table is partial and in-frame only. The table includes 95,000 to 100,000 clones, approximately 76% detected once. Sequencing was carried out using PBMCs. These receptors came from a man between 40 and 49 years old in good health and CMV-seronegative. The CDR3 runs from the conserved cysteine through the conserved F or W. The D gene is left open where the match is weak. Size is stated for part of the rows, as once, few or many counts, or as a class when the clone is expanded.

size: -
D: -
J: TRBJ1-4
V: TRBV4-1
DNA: TGCGCCAGCAGCCAGAAAGGCGGGGAGGGAGGTGAAAAACTGTTTTTT
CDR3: CASSQKGGEGGEKLFF

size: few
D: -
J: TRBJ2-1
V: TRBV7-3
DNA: TGTGCCAGCAGCTTAACCCGCAACAGGGAAGGGCAGTTCTTC
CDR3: CASSLTRNREGQFF

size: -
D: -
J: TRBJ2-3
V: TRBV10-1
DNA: TGCGCCAGCAGTGATGGAGGGGCGGGTACAGATACGCAGTATTTT
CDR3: CASSDGGAGTDTQYF

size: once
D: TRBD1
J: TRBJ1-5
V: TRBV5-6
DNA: TGTGCCAGCAGCTTGGGACAGGGGGCCTTCGGTGGCAATCAGCCCCAGCATTTT
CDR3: CASSLGQGAFGGNQPQHF

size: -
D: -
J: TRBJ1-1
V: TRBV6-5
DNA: TGTGCCAGCAGTTACAACGCGAGGCAGGGCCAGGACGAAGCTTTCTTT
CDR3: CASSYNARQGQDEAFF

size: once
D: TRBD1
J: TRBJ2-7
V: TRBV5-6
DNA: TGTGCCAGCAGGCTGGGACAGGTCTACGAGCAGTACTTC
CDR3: CASRLGQVYEQYF

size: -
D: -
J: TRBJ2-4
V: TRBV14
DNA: TGTGCCAGCAGCCTCCACACCCGAGGAACCAAAAACATTCAGTACTTC
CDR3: CASSLHTRGTKNIQYF

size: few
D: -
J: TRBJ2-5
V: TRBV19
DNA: TGTGCCAGTAGTAAGACTAGACACCAAGAGACCCAGTACTTC
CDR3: CASSKTRHQETQYF

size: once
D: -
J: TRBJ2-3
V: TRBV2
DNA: TGTGCCAGCAGTGATTACTCGGGGGGCGATACGCAGTATTTT
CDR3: CASSDYSGGDTQYF

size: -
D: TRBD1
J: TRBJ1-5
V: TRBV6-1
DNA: TGTGCCAGCAGTGAATCGACAGGGGGGATAAGGCCCCAGCATTTT
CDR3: CASSESTGGIRPQHF

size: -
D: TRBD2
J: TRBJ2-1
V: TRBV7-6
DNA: TGTGCCAGCAGCTCAGGACTAGGGTTCTACAATGAGCAGTTCTTC
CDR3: CASSSGLGFYNEQFF

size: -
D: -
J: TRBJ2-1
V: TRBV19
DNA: TGTGCCAGTAGCACAGGGATTGAGCAGTTCTTC
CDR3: CASSTGIEQFF

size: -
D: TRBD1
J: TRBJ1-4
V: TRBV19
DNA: TGTGCCAGTGGCCGGACAGGGTATTTAGCTAATGAAAAACTGTTTTTT
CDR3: CASGRTGYLANEKLFF

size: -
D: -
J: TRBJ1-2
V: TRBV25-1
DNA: TGTGCCAGCAGTGAAGGGTACAGGGTATATGGCTACACCTTC
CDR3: CASSEGYRVYGYTF

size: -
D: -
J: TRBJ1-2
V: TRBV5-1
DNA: TGCGCCAGCAGCTTCCAGACAGGTGATTATGGCTACACCTTC
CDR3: CASSFQTGDYGYTF

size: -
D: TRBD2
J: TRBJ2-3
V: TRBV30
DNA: TGTGCCTGGAGTGTACGCGGGGGGGCCCGTAATACGCAGTATTTT
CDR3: CAWSVRGGARNTQYF

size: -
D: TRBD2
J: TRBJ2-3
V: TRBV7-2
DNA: TGTGCCAGCAGCCACACCGGGACTAGCAGCACAGATACGCAGTATTTT
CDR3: CASSHTGTSSTDTQYF

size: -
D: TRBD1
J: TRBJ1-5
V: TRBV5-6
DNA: TGTGCCAGCAGCGGGACTGGGACAGTCAATCAGCCCCAGCATTTT
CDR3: CASSGTGTVNQPQHF

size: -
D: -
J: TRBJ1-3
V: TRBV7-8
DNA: TGTGCCAGCAGCCTCGGGGGGGGCTCTGGAAACACCATATATTTT
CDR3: CASSLGGGSGNTIYF

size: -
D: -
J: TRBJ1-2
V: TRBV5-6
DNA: TGTGCCAGCAGCTTGTACAGCGGCTACACCTTC
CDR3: CASSLYSGYTF

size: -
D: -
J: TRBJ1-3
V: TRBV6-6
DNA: TGTGCCAGCAGTTGGGGAGAATACTACTCTGGAAACACCATATATTTT
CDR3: CASSWGEYYSGNTIYF

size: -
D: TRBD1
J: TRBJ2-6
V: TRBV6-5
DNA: TGTGCCAGCAGTTCACGGACAGGGATACACGTCCTGACTTTC
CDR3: CASSSRTGIHVLTF

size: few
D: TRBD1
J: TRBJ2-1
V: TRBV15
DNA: TGTGCCACCAGCGAGTCGCCAGGGGGACCCTACAATGAGCAGTTCTTC
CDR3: CATSESPGGPYNEQFF

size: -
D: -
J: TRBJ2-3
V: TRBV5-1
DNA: TGCGCCAGCAGCTTGGGGCAGGCCTCAGATACGCAGTATTTT
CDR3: CASSLGQASDTQYF

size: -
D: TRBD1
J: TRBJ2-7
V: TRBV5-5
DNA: TGTGCCAGCAGCTTTGGGACAGTGATCGAGCAGTACTTC
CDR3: CASSFGTVIEQYF

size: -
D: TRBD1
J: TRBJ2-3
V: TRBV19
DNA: TGTGCCAGTAGCGACAGGGGGCGATGGGATACGCAGTATTTT
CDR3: CASSDRGRWDTQYF

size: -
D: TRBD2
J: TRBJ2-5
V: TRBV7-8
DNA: TGTGCCAGCAGCTTAGGAATTAGCGGGGGTTCCGGAGAGACCCAGTACTTC
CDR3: CASSLGISGGSGETQYF

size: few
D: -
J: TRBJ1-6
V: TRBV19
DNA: TGTGCCAGTATCGCAACAGGGTTCTCCTATAATTCACCCCTCCACTTT
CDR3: CASIATGFSYNSPLHF

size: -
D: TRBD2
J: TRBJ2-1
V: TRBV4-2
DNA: TGTGCCAGCAGCCAAGATATCCTAGCGGGGGGGAGTGAGCAGTTCTTC
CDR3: CASSQDILAGGSEQFF

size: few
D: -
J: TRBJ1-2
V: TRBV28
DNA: TGTGCCAGCAGTCCCGGGACACGCTATGCCTATGGCTACACCTTC
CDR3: CASSPGTRYAYGYTF

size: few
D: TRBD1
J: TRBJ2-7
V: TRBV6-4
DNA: TGTGCCAGCAGTCAGGACAGGGGCGCTTCCTACGAGCAGTACTTC
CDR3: CASSQDRGASYEQYF

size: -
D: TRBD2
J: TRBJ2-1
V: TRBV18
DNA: TGTGCCAGCTCACCGTCGGGACTAGCGGGGGGCGATGAGCAGTTCTTC
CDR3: CASSPSGLAGGDEQFF

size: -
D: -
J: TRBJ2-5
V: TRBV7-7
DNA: TGTGCCAGCAGCGGCCAGGGGCGTCAGACCCAGTACTTC
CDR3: CASSGQGRQTQYF

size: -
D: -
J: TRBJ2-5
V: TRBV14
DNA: TGTGCCAGCAGCCCTTCGAGCCTAGAGCAGTACTTC
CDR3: CASSPSSLEQYF

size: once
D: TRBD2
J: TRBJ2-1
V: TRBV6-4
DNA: TGTGCCAGCAGTGACCTGGCTAGCGGGGGGTCATACAATGAGCAGTTCTTC
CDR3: CASSDLASGGSYNEQFF

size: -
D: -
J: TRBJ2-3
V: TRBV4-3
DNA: TGCGCCAGCAGCCAAGATCCCGGACTTGAGACAGATACGCAGTATTTT
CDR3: CASSQDPGLETDTQYF

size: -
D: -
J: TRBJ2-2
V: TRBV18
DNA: TGTGCCAGCTCACCCCCCAATACCGGGGAGCTGTTTTTT
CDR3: CASSPPNTGELFF

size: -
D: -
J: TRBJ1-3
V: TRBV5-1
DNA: TGCGCCAGCAGCTTGAGACAGTCGAGCTCTGGAAACACCATATATTTT
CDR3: CASSLRQSSSGNTIYF

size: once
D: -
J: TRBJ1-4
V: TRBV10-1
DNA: TGCGCCACGGCAGGGAGGGGGAATGAAAAACTGTTTTTT
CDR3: CATAGRGNEKLFF

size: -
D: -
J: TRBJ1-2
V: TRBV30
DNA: TGTGCCTGGAGGGCCGGGGTATCCTATGGCTACACCTTC
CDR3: CAWRAGVSYGYTF

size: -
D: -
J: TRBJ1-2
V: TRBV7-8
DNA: TGTGCCAGCAGCCCAATTGGACAGTATGGCTACACCTTC
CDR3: CASSPIGQYGYTF

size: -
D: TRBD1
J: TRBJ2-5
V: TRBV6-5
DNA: TGTGCCAGCAGTTACTCGAACGCCAGGGGGCCAGAGACCCAGTACTTC
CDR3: CASSYSNARGPETQYF

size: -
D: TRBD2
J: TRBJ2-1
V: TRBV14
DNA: TGTGCCAGCAGCCAAGATAGCCCGACTAGCGGGTTTTACAATGAGCAGTTCTTC
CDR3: CASSQDSPTSGFYNEQFF

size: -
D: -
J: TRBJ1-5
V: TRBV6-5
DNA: TGTGCCAGCAGGACCACAGGGTATGGCAATCAGCCCCAGCATTTT
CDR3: CASRTTGYGNQPQHF

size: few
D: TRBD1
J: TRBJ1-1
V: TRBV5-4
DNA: TGTGCCAGCAGCTTAATGATCGGACAGGGGGATGAAGCTTTCTTT
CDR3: CASSLMIGQGDEAFF

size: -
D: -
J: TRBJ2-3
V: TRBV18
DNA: TGTGCCAGCTCACCACGCGCAATCTCAGATACGCAGTATTTT
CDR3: CASSPRAISDTQYF

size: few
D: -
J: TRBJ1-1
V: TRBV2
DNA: TGTGCCAGCAGTCGGGAGAGCACTGAAGCTTTCTTT
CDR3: CASSRESTEAFF

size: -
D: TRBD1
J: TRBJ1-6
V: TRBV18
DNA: TGTGCCAGCTCACCACCGGGTGACAGGGGGGATTCACCCCTCCACTTT
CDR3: CASSPPGDRGDSPLHF

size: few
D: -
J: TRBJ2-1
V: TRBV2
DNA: TGTGCCAGCAGTGAAAGAGGAACTAATGAGCAGTTCTTC
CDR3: CASSERGTNEQFF

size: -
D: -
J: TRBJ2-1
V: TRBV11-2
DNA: TGTGCCAGCAGCTTATGGGCCGCAAACAATGAGCAGTTCTTC
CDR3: CASSLWAANNEQFF

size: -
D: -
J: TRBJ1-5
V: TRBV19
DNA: TGTGCCAGTAGTATACAGGGCAGTGGGCAGCCCCAGCATTTT
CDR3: CASSIQGSGQPQHF

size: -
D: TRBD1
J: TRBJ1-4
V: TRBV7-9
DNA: TGTGCCAGCAGCTTCAGGGACAGTAGTAATGAAAAACTGTTTTTT
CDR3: CASSFRDSSNEKLFF

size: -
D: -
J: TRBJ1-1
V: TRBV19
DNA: TGTGCCAGTAGAAACGGGAAGAACACTGAAGCTTTCTTT
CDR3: CASRNGKNTEAFF

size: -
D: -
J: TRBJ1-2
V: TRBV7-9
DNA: TGTTCCAGCAGCGCCGGCGGAGGGAGCGGCTACACCTTC
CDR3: CSSSAGGGSGYTF

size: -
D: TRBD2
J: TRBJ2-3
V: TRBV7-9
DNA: TGTGCCAGCAGCTTAGCGGGACTAGCGGGGGCATCCTTGAAGGATACGCAGTATTTT
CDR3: CASSLAGLAGASLKDTQYF

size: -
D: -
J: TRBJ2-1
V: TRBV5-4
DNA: TGTGCCAGCAGCTTGGCTGCGGTCAATGAGCAGTTCTTC
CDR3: CASSLAAVNEQFF